A single sample gave rise to the 17 T cell receptor beta chains below, sequenced in a study of cytomegalovirus exposure and HLA in healthy donors. It was with 60 Vbeta and 13 Jbeta primers that the PCR ran. The data were produced by immunoSEQ multiplex PCR, yet TCRdb's version contains in-frame clones alone and is incomplete. The top ten clones hold about 3% of a sample with 150,000 to 200,000 clones, 75% to 80% of them seen once. Sequencing used PBMCs. These receptor sequences come from a female donor in good health and CMV-seronegative.

CDR3 amino acids: CASSTGQGLNTEAFF. CDR3 DNA sequence: TGTGCCAGCAGCACTGGACAGGGGCTGAACACTGAAGCTTTCTTT. The chain is built from TRBV7-6 and TRBJ1-1; 9 bases fit TRBD1. The CDR3 is 15 residues long. Looked up from germline, CDR1 is SGHVS and CDR2 is FNYEAQ. V shed 5 bases, J shed 0 bases, and the junction held 4 bases outside the gene matches.

About this clone itself: An end of the junction differs from the germline gene, which may be a read error. The sample carries other DNA sequences with the same CDR3. The V call is TRBV7-9, the J call TRBJ2-7, with D possibly being TRBD2 (7 bases). The CDR3 loop spans 13 amino acids. CDR1 and CDR2 from the germline V gene are SEHNR and FQNEAQ (reference sequence). The CDR3 DNA follows: TGCGCCAGCACCCCAAGGGGGGGGTCCGAGCAGTACTTC. Its protein is CASTPRGGSEQYF. Together with reference TRBV7-9 and TRBJ2-7, the CDR3 gives the full variable domain: DTGVSQNPRHKITKRGQNVTFRCDPISEHNRLYWYRQTLGQGPEFLTYFQNEAQLEKSRLLSDRFSAERPKGSFSTLEIQRTEQGDSAMYLCASTPRGGSEQYFGPGTRLTVT.

The rearrangement uses TRBV27 and TRBJ2-2; D is perhaps TRBD1 (5 bases). The CDR3 runs 15 residues. Germline values: CDR1 MNHEY, CDR2 SMNVEV (reference sequence). V lost 4 bases to trimming and J lost 0 bases, with 9 bases between them. The CDR3 sequence: CASSYGQANTGELFF. In nucleotides, the CDR3 is TGTGCCAGCAGTTACGGACAAGCGAACACCGGGGAGCTGTTTTTT.

The chain recombines TRBV4-1 with TRBJ1-4; D is unresolved. Germline CDR1 is MGHRA and CDR2 is YSYEKL. The germline V and J ends were trimmed by 2 bases and 7 bases, with 5 bases remaining between them. The CDR3 loop spans 12 amino acids. CDR3 nucleotide sequence: TGCGCCAGCAGCCAACCCTCTGAAAAACTGTTTTTT. As protein: CASSQPSEKLFF.

The chain employs TRBV9 and TRBJ2-1; 8 bases map to TRBD2. The CDR3 spans 16 residues. Germline loops: CDR1 SGDLS, CDR2 YYNGEE. V trimming: 0 bases; J trimming: 6 bases; junction bases outside the gene matches: 8. The CDR3 DNA is TGTGCCAGCAGCGTAGCGTCGGGAGGGCCGGGCAATGAGCAGTTCTTC. This gives the protein CASSVASGGPGNEQFF.

V and J are TRBV5-1 and TRBJ2-5, with 9 bases matching TRBD2. The CDR3 has 16 amino acids. Per germline, CDR1 SGHRS and CDR2 YFSETQ. Trimming at V came to 0 bases and at J to 2 bases, leaving 5 bases not matched to a gene. CDR3 protein: CASSLVVAGVQETQYF. The CDR3, as DNA: TGCGCCAGCAGCTTGGTGGTAGCGGGGGTACAAGAGACCCAGTACTTC.

The chain joins TRBV27 to TRBJ2-2; TRBD2 might be the D (5 bases). The CDR3 is 16 amino acids. The V gene's germline CDR1 is MNHEY and CDR2 SMNVEV (reference sequence). The germline V and J ends were trimmed by 2 bases and 7 bases, with 17 bases remaining between them. CDR3 protein: CASSLKFRDSGGELFF. The CDR3 DNA reads as TGTGCCAGCAGTTTAAAATTCCGGGATTCAGGCGGGGAGCTGTTTTTT.

This sequence joins TRBV9 and TRBJ2-2, with a possible D match to TRBD1 (5 bases). V lost 2 bases and J 5 bases, leaving 10 bases between the germline ends. There are 14 residues in the CDR3. Germline V gene data show CDR1 as SGDLS and CDR2 as YYNGEE. The CDR3 loop reads CASSVKGNTGELFF. The CDR3, as DNA: TGTGCCAGCAGCGTTAAGGGGAATACCGGGGAGCTGTTTTTT.

V usage is TRBV5-6 and J usage is TRBJ1-6, with a tentative D call TRBD1 (5 bases). Germline V gene sequence: CDR1 SGHDT, CDR2 YYEEEE. CDR3 size: 16 residues. V was trimmed by 1 base and J by 10 bases, leaving 18 bases between them. CDR3 bases: TGTGCCAGCAGCTTGCGGGGGTCTGGGGTTAGGTCACCCCTCCACTTT. Protein product: CASSLRGSGVRSPLHF.

The CDR3 sequence is CASRHGTLVQPQHF. The CDR3 nucleotides read TGTGCCAGCCGACATGGGACACTGGTGCAGCCCCAGCATTTT. The chain employs TRBV2 and TRBJ1-5; TRBD1 is a possible D gene (6 bases). The CDR3 runs to 14 residues. Trimming took off 8 bases at V and 7 bases at J, with 18 bases between the two ends. CDR1 and CDR2 from the germline V gene are SNHLY and FYNNEI.

This chain joins TRBV30 and TRBJ2-5; maybe TRBD2 (5 bases). V lost 4 bases and J lost 4, with 10 bases in between. The CDR3 length is 12 residues. Per germline, CDR1 GTSNPN and CDR2 SVGIG (reference sequence). The CDR3 DNA reads as TGTGCCTGGATTACTAGTGGAGAGACCCAGTACTTC. Translating gives CAWITSGETQYF.

This clone was found a few times. This chain connects TRBV2 to TRBJ2-2; D uncertain. There are 15 residues in the CDR3. V was clipped by 2 bases and J by 1 base, with 8 bases between them. Germline CDR1 and CDR2: SNHLY and FYNNEI. The CDR3 DNA is TGTGCCAGCAGTGAATTACAACAGAACACCGGGGAGCTGTTTTTT. Translating gives CASSELQQNTGELFF.

This clone was recorded a few times. The genes are TRBV30 and TRBJ1-3; D ambiguous. This CDR3 contains 15 residues. CDR1 is GTSNPN and CDR2 is SVGIG in the germline V gene (reference sequence). V dropped 5 bases and J dropped 0 bases, with 14 bases sitting between them. The CDR3 DNA reads as TGTGCCTGGTATCCCACCCTTAGCTCTGGAAACACCATATATTTT. It specifies CAWYPTLSSGNTIYF.

V usage is TRBV2 and J usage is TRBJ2-1; possible D gene TRBD1, 5 bases. Trimming removed 4 bases at V and 7 bases at J, with 14 bases between. Germline CDR1 is SNHLY and CDR2 is FYNNEI. This CDR3 contains 14 residues. The DNA of the CDR3 is TGTGCCAGCAGTGTCAGGGTAAACGGGAATGAGCAGTTCTTC. This encodes CASSVRVNGNEQFF.

The genes are TRBV7-8 and TRBJ1-3; 7 bases line up with TRBD1. The V segment lost 5 bases and the J segment 0 bases; nucleotides outside the gene matches: 7. Germline lookup yields CDR1 SGHVS and CDR2 FQNEAQ. This CDR3 spans 16 amino acids. The CDR3 loop reads CASSTPRDSSGNTIYF. Written as DNA, the CDR3 is TGTGCCAGCAGCACGCCAAGGGACAGCTCTGGAAACACCATATATTTT. Full variable domain (missing parts from reference TRBV7-8 and TRBJ1-3): GAGVSQSPRYKVAKRGQDVALRCDPISGHVSLFWYQQALGQGPEFLTYFQNEAQLDKSGLPSDRFFAERPEGSVSTLKIQRTQQEDSAVYLCASSTPRDSSGNTIYFGEGSWLTVV.

This chain links TRBV7-2 with TRBJ1-2; D unresolved. The CDR3 has 13 amino acids. The germline V gene has CDR1 SGHTA and CDR2 FQGNSA. The germline V and J ends were trimmed by 6 bases and 2 bases, with 10 bases remaining between them. The CDR3 sequence: CASRPVVNYGYTF. DNA for the CDR3: TGTGCCAGCAGACCGGTGGTAAACTATGGCTACACCTTC. The entire variable domain, with the rest obtained from reference TRBV7-2 and TRBJ1-2, is as follows: GAGVSQSPSNKVTEKGKDVELRCDPISGHTALYWYRQSLGQGLEFLIYFQGNSAPDKSGLPSDRFSAERTGGSVSTLTIQRTQQEDSAVYLCASRPVVNYGYTFGSGTRLTVV.

The chain has TRBV18 and TRBJ1-2; tentative D call: TRBD1 (6 bases). Trimming took 5 bases from V and 3 from J, leaving 13 bases between them. Germline V gene data show CDR1 as KGHSH and CDR2 as LQKENI. The CDR3 length is 14 residues. CDR3 amino acids: CASSEASGDYGYTF. DNA for the CDR3: TGTGCCAGCTCAGAAGCGTCAGGGGACTATGGCTACACCTTC. Filled out from reference TRBV18 and TRBJ1-2, the complete variable domain reads NAGVMQNPRHLVRRRGQEARLRCSPMKGHSHVYWYRQLPEEGLKFMVYLQKENIIDESGMPKERFSAEFPKEGPSILRIQQVVRGDSAAYFCASSEASGDYGYTFGSGTRLTVV.